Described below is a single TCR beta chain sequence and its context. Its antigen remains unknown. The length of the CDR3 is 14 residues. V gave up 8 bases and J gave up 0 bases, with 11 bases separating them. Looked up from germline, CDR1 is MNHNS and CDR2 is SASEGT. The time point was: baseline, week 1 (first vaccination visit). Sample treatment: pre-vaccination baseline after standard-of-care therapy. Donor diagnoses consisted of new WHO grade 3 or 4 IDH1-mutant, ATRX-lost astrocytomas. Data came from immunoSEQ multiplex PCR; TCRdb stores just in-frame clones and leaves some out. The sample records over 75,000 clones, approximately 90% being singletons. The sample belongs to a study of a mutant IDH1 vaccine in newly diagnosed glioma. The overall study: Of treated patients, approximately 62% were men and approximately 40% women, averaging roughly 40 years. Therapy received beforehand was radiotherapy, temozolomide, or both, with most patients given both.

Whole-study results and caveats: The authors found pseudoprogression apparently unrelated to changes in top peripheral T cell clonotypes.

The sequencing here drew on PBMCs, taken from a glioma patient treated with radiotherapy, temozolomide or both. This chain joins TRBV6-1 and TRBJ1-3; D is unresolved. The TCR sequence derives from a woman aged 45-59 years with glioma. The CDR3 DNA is TGTGCCAGCCGCGACTCAAGCTCTGGAAACACCATATATTTT. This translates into CASRDSSSGNTIYF.